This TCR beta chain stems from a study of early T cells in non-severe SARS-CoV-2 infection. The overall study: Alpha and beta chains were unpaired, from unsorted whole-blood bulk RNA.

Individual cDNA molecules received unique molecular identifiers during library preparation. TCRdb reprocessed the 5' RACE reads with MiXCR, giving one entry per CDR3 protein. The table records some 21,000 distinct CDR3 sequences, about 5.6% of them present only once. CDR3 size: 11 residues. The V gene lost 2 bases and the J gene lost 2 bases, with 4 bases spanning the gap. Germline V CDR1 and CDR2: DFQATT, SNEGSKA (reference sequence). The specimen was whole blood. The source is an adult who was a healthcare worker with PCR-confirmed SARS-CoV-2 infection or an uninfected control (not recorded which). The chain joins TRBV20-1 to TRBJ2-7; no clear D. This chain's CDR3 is CSARQTYEQYF. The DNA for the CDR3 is TGCAGTGCTAGACAGACCTACGAGCAGTACTTC.